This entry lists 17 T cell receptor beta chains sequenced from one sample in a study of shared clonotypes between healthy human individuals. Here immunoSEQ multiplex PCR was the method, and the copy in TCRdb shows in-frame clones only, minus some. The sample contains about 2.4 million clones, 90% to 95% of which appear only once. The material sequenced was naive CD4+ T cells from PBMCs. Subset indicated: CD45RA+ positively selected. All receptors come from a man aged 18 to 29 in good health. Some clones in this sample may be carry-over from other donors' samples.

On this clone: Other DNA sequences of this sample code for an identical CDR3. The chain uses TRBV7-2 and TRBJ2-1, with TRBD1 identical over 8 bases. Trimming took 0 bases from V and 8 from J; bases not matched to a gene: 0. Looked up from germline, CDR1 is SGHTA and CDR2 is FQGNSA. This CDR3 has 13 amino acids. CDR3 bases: TGTGCCAGCAGCTTAGCGACAGGGGATGAGCAGTTCTTC. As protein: CASSLATGDEQFF.

For the CDR3, the DNA is TGTGCCAGCAGCTCCTGGACAGGACAAGAGACCCAGTACTTC. The encoded protein is CASSSWTGQETQYF. This sequence joins TRBV7-9 and TRBJ2-5, with TRBD1 matching over 7 bases. This CDR3 is 14 amino acids long. Germline CDR1 is SEHNR and CDR2 is FQNEAQ (reference sequence). The V segment lost 4 bases and the J segment 2 bases; nucleotides outside the gene matches: 4.

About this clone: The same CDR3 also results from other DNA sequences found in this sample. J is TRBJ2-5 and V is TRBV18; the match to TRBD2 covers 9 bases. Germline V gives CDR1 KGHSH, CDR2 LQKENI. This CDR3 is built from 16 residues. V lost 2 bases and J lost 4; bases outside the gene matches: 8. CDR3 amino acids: CASSPAGGPRLETQYF. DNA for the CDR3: TGTGCCAGCTCACCAGCGGGAGGGCCTCGGCTAGAGACCCAGTACTTC.

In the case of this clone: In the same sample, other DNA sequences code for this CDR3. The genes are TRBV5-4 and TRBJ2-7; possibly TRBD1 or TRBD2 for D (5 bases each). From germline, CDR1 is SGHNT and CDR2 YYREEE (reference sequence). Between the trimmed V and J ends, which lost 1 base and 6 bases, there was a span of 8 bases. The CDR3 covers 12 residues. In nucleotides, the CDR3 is TGTGCCAGCAGCTTGACTAGGGGCGAGCAGTACTTC. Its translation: CASSLTRGEQYF.

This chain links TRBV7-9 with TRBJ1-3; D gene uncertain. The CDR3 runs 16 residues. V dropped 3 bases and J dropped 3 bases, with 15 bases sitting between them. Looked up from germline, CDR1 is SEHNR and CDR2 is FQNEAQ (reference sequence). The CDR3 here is CASSFAPNAGGNTIYF. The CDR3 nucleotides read TGTGCCAGCAGCTTTGCTCCCAATGCGGGTGGAAACACCATATATTTT.

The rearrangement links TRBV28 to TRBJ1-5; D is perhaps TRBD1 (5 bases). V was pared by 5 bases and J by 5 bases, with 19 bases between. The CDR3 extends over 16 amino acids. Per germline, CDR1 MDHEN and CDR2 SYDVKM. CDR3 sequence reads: CASSPMGPGSDQPQHF. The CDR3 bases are TGTGCCAGCAGTCCTATGGGGCCAGGTTCGGATCAGCCCCAGCATTTT.

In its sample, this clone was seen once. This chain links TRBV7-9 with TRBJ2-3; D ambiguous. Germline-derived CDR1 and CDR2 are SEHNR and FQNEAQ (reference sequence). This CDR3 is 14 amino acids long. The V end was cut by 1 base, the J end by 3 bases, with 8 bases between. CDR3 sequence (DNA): TGTGCCAGCAGCTTAGGGTTCGAGACAGATACGCAGTATTTT. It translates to CASSLGFETDTQYF.

In nucleotides, the CDR3 is TGTGCCAGCGCCAGCGACCAGACTAGCGGGAGGGCCCAGTTCTTC. Amino acid sequence: CASASDQTSGRAQFF. The chain has TRBV7-2 and TRBJ2-1, with 14 bases matching TRBD2. CDR1 and CDR2 (germline): SGHTA, FQGNSA. The V gene end was trimmed by 8 bases and the J gene end by 13 bases; junction bases not matched to a gene: 13. The CDR3 is 15 amino acids.

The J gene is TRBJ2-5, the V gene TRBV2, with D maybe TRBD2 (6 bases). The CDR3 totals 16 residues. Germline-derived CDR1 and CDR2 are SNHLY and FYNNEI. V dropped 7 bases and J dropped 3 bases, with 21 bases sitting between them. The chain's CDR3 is CASTEGWGLTKETQYF. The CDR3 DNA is TGTGCCAGCACTGAGGGATGGGGACTTACCAAAGAGACCCAGTACTTC. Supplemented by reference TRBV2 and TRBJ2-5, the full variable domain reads EPEVTQTPSHQVTQMGQEVILRCVPISNHLYFYWYRQILGQKVEFLVSFYNNEISEKSEIFDDQFSVERPDGSNFTLKIRSTKLEDSAMYFCASTEGWGLTKETQYFGPGTRLLVL.

The CDR3 here is CASSPGTGIDYGYTF. The CDR3, as DNA: TGCGCCAGCAGTCCCGGGACAGGGATTGACTATGGCTACACCTTC. The rearrangement joins TRBV10-2 to TRBJ1-2; 9 nucleotides align to TRBD1. V gave up 5 bases and J gave up 3 bases; unmatched junction bases: 7. There are 15 residues in the CDR3. Germline loops: CDR1 WSHSY, CDR2 SAAADI.

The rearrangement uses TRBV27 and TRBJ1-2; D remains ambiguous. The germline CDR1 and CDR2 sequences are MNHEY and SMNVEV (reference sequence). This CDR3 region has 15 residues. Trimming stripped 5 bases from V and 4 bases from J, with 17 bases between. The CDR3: CASSPGRPTLYGYTF. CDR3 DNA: TGTGCCAGCAGTCCGGGCCGACCTACCCTCTATGGCTACACCTTC.

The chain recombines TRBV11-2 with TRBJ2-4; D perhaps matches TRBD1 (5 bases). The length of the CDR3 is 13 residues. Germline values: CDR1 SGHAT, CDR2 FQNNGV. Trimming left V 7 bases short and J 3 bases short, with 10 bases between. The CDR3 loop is CASTTGSKNIQYF. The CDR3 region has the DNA TGTGCCAGCACCACAGGAAGCAAAAACATTCAGTACTTC.

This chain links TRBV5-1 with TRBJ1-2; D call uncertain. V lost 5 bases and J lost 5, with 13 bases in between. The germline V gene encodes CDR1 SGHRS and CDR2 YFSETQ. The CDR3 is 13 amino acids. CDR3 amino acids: CASRIEGLYGYTF. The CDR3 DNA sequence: TGCGCCAGCAGAATAGAAGGATTATATGGCTACACCTTC.

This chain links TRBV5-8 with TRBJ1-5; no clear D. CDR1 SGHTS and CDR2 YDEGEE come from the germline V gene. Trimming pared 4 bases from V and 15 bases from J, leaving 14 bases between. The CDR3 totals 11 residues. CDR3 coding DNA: TGTGCCAGCAGCCAGCGCGCCGCCGGGCATTTT. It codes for CASSQRAAGHF.

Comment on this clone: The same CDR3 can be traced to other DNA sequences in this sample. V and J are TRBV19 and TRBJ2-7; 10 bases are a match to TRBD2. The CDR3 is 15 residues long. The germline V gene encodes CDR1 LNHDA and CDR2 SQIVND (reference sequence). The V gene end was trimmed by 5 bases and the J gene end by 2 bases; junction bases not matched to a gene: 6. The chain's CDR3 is CASSLRTSGTYEQYF. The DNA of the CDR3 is TGTGCCAGTAGTCTCAGGACTAGCGGTACCTACGAGCAGTACTTC.

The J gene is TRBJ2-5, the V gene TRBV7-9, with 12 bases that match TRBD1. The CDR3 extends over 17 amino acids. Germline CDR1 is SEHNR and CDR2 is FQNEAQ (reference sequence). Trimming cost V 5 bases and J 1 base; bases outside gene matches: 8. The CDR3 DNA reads TGTGCCAGCAGCCCCACCGGGACAGGGGGCATCCAAGAGACCCAGTACTTC. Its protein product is CASSPTGTGGIQETQYF.

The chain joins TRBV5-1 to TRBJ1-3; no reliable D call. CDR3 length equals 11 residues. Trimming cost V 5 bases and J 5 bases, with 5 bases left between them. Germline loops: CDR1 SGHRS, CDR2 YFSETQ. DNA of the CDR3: TGCGCCAGCAGTAGTCGAAACACCATATATTTT. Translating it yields CASSSRNTIYF. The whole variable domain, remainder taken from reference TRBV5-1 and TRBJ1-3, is KAGVTQTPRYLIKTRGQQVTLSCSPISGHRSVSWYQQTPGQGLQFLFEYFSETQRNKGNFPGRFSGRQFSNSRSEMNVSTLELGDSALYLCASSSRNTIYFGEGSWLTVV.